The 7 T cell receptor beta chains given below trace back to one sample, sequenced in a study of tumour-infiltrating T cells in Burkitt lymphoma. TCRdb's table, derived via immunoSEQ multiplex PCR, lists solely in-frame clones and lacks some. Of tens of thousands of clones in the sample, 30% to 40% were seen once. Sequenced input: tumor tissue. These receptors all stem from a human donor with Burkitt lymphoma.

The rearrangement joins TRBV20-1 to TRBJ1-1; D is unclear. The ends were cut back, 7 bases at V and 6 bases at J, with 12 bases in the middle. CDR1 and CDR2 (germline): DFQATT, SNEGSKA (reference sequence). The CDR3 covers 11 residues. The CDR3 bases are TGCAGTGGTCTCGGCGACGCTGAAGCTTTCTTT. This encodes CSGLGDAEAFF.

V usage is TRBV27 and J usage is TRBJ1-4; the match to TRBD1 covers 9 bases. J lost 10 bases, V lost 6 bases, and 15 bases had no gene match. Germline CDR1 is MNHEY and CDR2 is SMNVEV (reference sequence). This CDR3 spans 16 amino acids. CDR3 coding DNA: TGTGCCAGCAGGCTTACCGGGACAGGGAAAAGGGGAAAACTGTTTTTT. Residues: CASRLTGTGKRGKLFF.

The V call is TRBV7-2, the J call TRBJ2-5; 7 nucleotides match TRBD2. Germline-derived CDR1 and CDR2 are SGHTA and FQGNSA. V gave up 2 bases and J gave up 5 bases; unmatched junction bases: 2. The CDR3 is 13 amino acids. CDR3 residues: CASSLREGETQYF. The CDR3 DNA is TGTGCCAGCAGCTTAAGGGAGGGGGAGACCCAGTACTTC.

With regard to this clone: Additional DNA sequences in this sample encode the identical CDR3. This chain connects TRBV5-6 to TRBJ1-2, with TRBD1 matching 10 bases. With V trimmed by 4 bases and J by 11 bases, 11 bases remained unmatched. The CDR3 is made up of 14 amino acids. The germline gives CDR1 SGHDT, CDR2 YYEEEE. The CDR3, as DNA: TGTGCCAGCAGCGCCAGGGACAGGGGACTCAGGTACACCTTC. It codes for CASSARDRGLRYTF.

This chain uses TRBV5-1 with TRBJ1-1; D gene uncertain. The germline V gene encodes CDR1 SGHRS and CDR2 YFSETQ. V lost 2 bases to trimming and J lost 1 base, with 18 bases between them. This CDR3 has 17 residues. CDR3 protein: CASSFRYVGSPNTEAFF. The CDR3 nucleotides are TGCGCCAGCAGCTTTCGGTATGTCGGGTCTCCGAACACTGAAGCTTTCTTT.

This clone has a handful of counts. The rearrangement joins TRBV5-6 to TRBJ2-5; D possibly corresponds to TRBD1 (6 bases). This CDR3 is 14 amino acids long. CDR1 SGHDT and CDR2 YYEEEE come from the germline V gene. V was pared by 2 bases and J by 2 bases, with 10 bases between. The CDR3 sequence: CASSFTGSQETQYF. In nucleotides, the CDR3 is TGTGCCAGCAGCTTCACAGGGAGTCAAGAGACCCAGTACTTC.

This clone occurred a few times. The chain is built from TRBV5-4 and TRBJ1-4; D is possibly TRBD1 (5 bases). The CDR3 covers 15 residues. From germline, CDR1 is SGHNT and CDR2 YYREEE (reference sequence). V was clipped by 0 bases and J by 8 bases, with 14 bases between them. The CDR3 sequence is CASSLGGRGREKLFF. CDR3 sequence (DNA): TGTGCCAGCAGCTTGGGGGGGAGGGGACGCGAAAAACTGTTTTTT. Full variable domain (missing parts from reference TRBV5-4 and TRBJ1-4): ETGVTQSPTHLIKTRGQQVTLRCSSQSGHNTVSWYQQALGQGPQFIFQYYREEENGRGNFPPRFSGLQFPNYSSELNVNALELDDSALYLCASSLGGRGREKLFFGSGTQLSVL.